Listed here are 17 T cell receptor beta chains from one sample, sequenced in a study of blood T cell repertoires in COVID-19 (dated by TCRdb to 2020 to 2022). Receptor amplification or capture employed the immunoSEQ multiplex PCR assay. TCRdb took over this immuneACCESS table, retaining in-frame rearrangements with V and J assigned. Such tables are incomplete; in checked studies, under half of the missing clones stem from an unresolved V gene, and the remainder is unexplained. The sample table lists about 81,000 clones, approximately 80% of them with a count of one. The top ten constitute less than 15% of the sample. The sample was peripheral blood. The origin of the receptors is a human donor in a cohort sampled during active COVID-19.

This clone appeared a few times. This rearrangement joins TRBV6-5 to TRBJ1-6, with TRBD1 identical over 10 bases. This CDR3 region has 15 residues. The germline V gene has CDR1 MNHEY and CDR2 SVGAGI. V lost 4 bases to trimming and J lost 12 bases; unmatched junction nucleotides: 9. The CDR3 DNA is TGTGCCAGCAGTTCCCGTTGGGACAGGGGAGGACCCCTCCACTTT. It codes for CASSSRWDRGGPLHF.

The rearrangement joins TRBV19 to TRBJ1-4; TRBD1 aligns across 9 bases. This CDR3 spans 15 amino acids. The V and J ends lost 7 bases and 5 bases, in that order; junction bases with no gene match: 8. Germline CDR1 reads LNHDA; CDR2 reads SQIVND (reference sequence). CDR3 residues: CASKKGTGMNEKLFF. The CDR3 region has the DNA TGTGCCAGTAAAAAGGGGACAGGGATGAATGAAAAACTGTTTTTT.

The chain employs TRBV19 and TRBJ1-1; no clear D gene. The CDR3 totals 13 residues. V lost 5 bases to trimming and J lost 0 bases, with 7 bases between them. Germline V gene lookup returns CDR1 LNHDA and CDR2 SQIVND (reference sequence). The CDR3 loop reads CASSSSMNTEAFF. CDR3 bases: TGTGCCAGTAGTTCTAGTATGAACACTGAAGCTTTCTTT.

A few counts support this clone. The chain recombines TRBV5-4 with TRBJ2-7; TRBD1 matches at 8 bases. Trimming cost V 1 base and J 1 base; bases outside gene matches: 4. The CDR3 is made up of 15 amino acids. Germline V gene sequence: CDR1 SGHNT, CDR2 YYREEE (reference sequence). Written as DNA, the CDR3 is TGTGCCAGCAGCTTGCCGGACAGGGCTTCCTACGAGCAGTACTTC. Translating it yields CASSLPDRASYEQYF.

The chain combines TRBV19 with TRBJ2-2; 7 nucleotides line up with TRBD2. CDR1 is LNHDA and CDR2 is SQIVND in the germline V gene (reference sequence). The trim removed 8 bases at V and 4 bases at J, leaving 7 bases unmatched. The CDR3 extends over 14 amino acids. The CDR3 reads CASRWGEGTGELFF. In nucleotides, the CDR3 is TGTGCCAGTCGGTGGGGGGAGGGCACCGGGGAGCTGTTTTTT.

V usage is TRBV27 and J usage is TRBJ2-3, with 13 positions matching TRBD2. Germline assignment: CDR1 MNHEY and CDR2 SMNVEV (reference sequence). The CDR3 spans 18 residues. The V gene end was trimmed by 8 bases and the J gene end by 0 bases; junction bases not matched to a gene: 11. The CDR3 here is CASAPGTSGVISTDTQYF. CDR3 coding DNA: TGTGCCAGCGCCCCAGGGACTAGCGGGGTAATTAGCACAGATACGCAGTATTTT.

The chain uses TRBV10-3 and TRBJ2-2; the match to TRBD1 covers 10 bases. CDR1 and CDR2 from the germline V gene are ENHRY and SYGVKD. V lost 10 bases to trimming and J lost 6 bases; unmatched junction nucleotides: 2. The CDR3 length is 12 residues. The CDR3 bases are TGTGCCACCGGACAGGGGGCCGGGGAGCTGTTTTTT. Translating it yields CATGQGAGELFF.

This chain links TRBV6-6 with TRBJ1-5; possibly TRBD1 for D (5 bases). This CDR3 is 14 amino acids long. The V end lost 2 bases, the J end lost 7 bases, and 12 bases lay between the germline ends. Germline V gene sequence: CDR1 MNHNY, CDR2 SVGAGI (reference sequence). DNA of the CDR3: TGTGCCAGCAGTTACGGGCCAAGGGGACAGCCCCAGCATTTT. Translated: CASSYGPRGQPQHF.

The J gene is TRBJ2-2, the V gene TRBV7-8; a possible D gene is TRBD2 (5 bases). The CDR3 contains 13 residues. Trimming pared 6 bases from V and 5 bases from J, leaving 10 bases between. Germline V gene sequence: CDR1 SGHVS, CDR2 FQNEAQ. This CDR3 reads CASRPGRTGELFF. The CDR3 DNA reads TGTGCCAGCAGACCGGGGAGAACCGGGGAGCTGTTTTTT. Filled out from reference TRBV7-8 and TRBJ2-2, the complete variable domain reads GAGVSQSPRYKVAKRGQDVALRCDPISGHVSLFWYQQALGQGPEFLTYFQNEAQLDKSGLPSDRFFAERPEGSVSTLKIQRTQQEDSAVYLCASRPGRTGELFFGEGSRLTVL.

This clone has a handful of counts. V gene TRBV2 combines with J gene TRBJ1-4; TRBD1 matches 7 bases. The CDR3 is 12 residues long. The V segment lost 5 bases and the J segment 10 bases; nucleotides outside the gene matches: 4. Germline-derived CDR1 and CDR2 are SNHLY and FYNNEI. The CDR3 DNA is TGTGCCAGCAGTAGACAGGGTGTAAAACTGTTTTTT. Its protein product is CASSRQGVKLFF.

The J gene is TRBJ2-1, the V gene TRBV5-1; 8 bases fit TRBD2. V lost 0 bases and J lost 5; bases outside the gene matches: 7. This CDR3 comprises 16 residues. Germline V CDR1 and CDR2: SGHRS, YFSETQ. The CDR3 region has the DNA TGCGCCAGCAGCTTGGGGACTAGCATTTCCAACAATGAGCAGTTCTTC. This encodes CASSLGTSISNNEQFF.

The sample holds one count of this clone. The gene calls are TRBV5-1 and TRBJ1-6; possible D gene TRBD1, 6 bases. Trimming left V 6 bases short and J 6 bases short, with 16 bases between. The CDR3 covers 15 residues. In germline, CDR1 is SGHRS, CDR2 YFSETQ. CDR3 amino acids: CASTESRGGNSPLHF. Written as DNA, the CDR3 is TGCGCCAGCACCGAAAGCAGGGGCGGTAATTCACCCCTCCACTTT.

This chain connects TRBV29-1 to TRBJ1-2, with 7 bases fitting TRBD1. Germline V CDR1 and CDR2: SQVTM, ANQGSEA. This CDR3 contains 13 residues. Trimming at V came to 5 bases and at J to 6 bases, leaving 9 bases not matched to a gene. CDR3 sequence reads: CSVSLDRANGYTF. Here the CDR3 DNA reads TGCAGCGTTAGTTTAGACAGGGCGAATGGCTACACCTTC.

J is TRBJ2-1 and V is TRBV11-2; possibly TRBD2 for D (6 bases). CDR1 and CDR2 from the germline V gene are SGHAT and FQNNGV. Trimming took 6 bases from V and 3 from J, leaving 21 bases between them. There are 17 residues in the CDR3. CDR3 region: CASRLQQGGSYYNEQFF. CDR3 DNA sequence: TGTGCCAGCAGACTACAGCAGGGAGGCAGCTACTACAATGAGCAGTTCTTC.

This clone showed up just a few times. The chain couples TRBV20-1 to TRBJ1-1, with a tentative D call TRBD1 (6 bases). Trimming took 3 bases from V and 3 from J, leaving 14 bases between them. Germline V CDR1 and CDR2: DFQATT, SNEGSKA (reference sequence). The CDR3 is 14 amino acids. The CDR3 here is CSASRGGRDTEAFF. CDR3 DNA: TGCAGTGCTAGTAGAGGGGGTCGAGACACTGAAGCTTTCTTT.

The chain carries TRBV7-3 and TRBJ2-2; TRBD2 matches 8 bases. This CDR3 comprises 16 residues. Germline-derived CDR1 and CDR2 are SGHTA and FQGTGA. With V trimmed by 5 bases and J by 0 bases, 5 bases remained unmatched. The CDR3 spells CASSRTGLANTGELFF. The CDR3 DNA reads TGTGCCAGCAGCCGAACGGGACTAGCGAACACCGGGGAGCTGTTTTTT.

The V call is TRBV28, the J call TRBJ2-4, with a weak D call TRBD1 (6 bases). Trimming left V 10 bases short and J 0 bases short, with 13 bases between. Germline loops: CDR1 MDHEN, CDR2 SYDVKM. The CDR3 is 14 residues long. CDR3 amino acids: CATTQGLAKNIQYF. The CDR3 DNA reads as TGTGCCACAACTCAGGGGTTAGCCAAAAACATTCAGTACTTC.